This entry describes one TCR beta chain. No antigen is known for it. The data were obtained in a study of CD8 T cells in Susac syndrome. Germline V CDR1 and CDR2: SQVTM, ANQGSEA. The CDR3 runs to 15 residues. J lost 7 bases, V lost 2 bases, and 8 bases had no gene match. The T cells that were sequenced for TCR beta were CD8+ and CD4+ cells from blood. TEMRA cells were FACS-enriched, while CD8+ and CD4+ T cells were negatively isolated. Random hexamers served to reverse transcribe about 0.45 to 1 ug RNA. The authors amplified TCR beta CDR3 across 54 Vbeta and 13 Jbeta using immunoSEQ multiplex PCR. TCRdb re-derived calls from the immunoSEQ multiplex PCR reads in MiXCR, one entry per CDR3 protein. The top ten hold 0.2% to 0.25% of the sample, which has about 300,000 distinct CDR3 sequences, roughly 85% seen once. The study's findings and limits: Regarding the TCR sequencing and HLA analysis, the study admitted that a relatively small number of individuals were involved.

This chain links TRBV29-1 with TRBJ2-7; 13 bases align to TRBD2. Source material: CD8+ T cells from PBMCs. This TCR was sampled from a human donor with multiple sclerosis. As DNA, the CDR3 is TGCAGCGTTGAAAAACGACTAGCGGGAGGTGGGGAGCAGTACTTC. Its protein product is CSVEKRLAGGGEQYF.